These 31 T cell receptor beta chains came from one sample sequenced in a study of OX40 agonist ivuxolimab in advanced cancers. Here immunoSEQ multiplex PCR was the method, and the copy in TCRdb shows in-frame clones only, minus some. The repertoire holds under 45,000 clones, with just under 80% as singletons. The sample consisted of CD4+ or CD8+ T cells sorted from blood, taken in a trial of the OX40 agonist ivuxolimab. All receptors derive from an adult with an advanced solid tumor such as melanoma, head and neck, liver or kidney cancer.

The chain links TRBV21-1 to TRBJ2-5; TRBD2 is the table's D call, not checked against the DNA. TRBV21-1 is a documented pseudogene. CDR3 size: 19 residues. The CDR3 DNA reads as TGTGCCAGCAGCAAACCTGGGAACGCGCGGGGCCAGACAAAAGAGACCCAGTACTTC. Protein: CASSKPGNARGQTKETQYF.

This clone was seen once. The V gene is TRBV5-4, the J gene TRBJ2-5, with TRBD1 matching over 9 bases. Looked up from germline, CDR1 is SGHNT and CDR2 is YYREEE (reference sequence). This CDR3 has 15 amino acids. V gave up 3 bases and J gave up 1 base; unmatched junction bases: 4. CDR3 sequence reads: CASSSGQGFQETQYF. For the CDR3, the DNA is TGTGCCAGCAGCTCGGGACAGGGATTCCAAGAGACCCAGTACTTC.

This chain connects TRBV5-8 to TRBJ1-5; D remains ambiguous. With 0 bases removed from V and 4 bases from J, the gap between germline ends came to 8 bases. The CDR3 sequence is 14 residues long. Germline values: CDR1 SGHTS, CDR2 YDEGEE. CDR3 sequence (DNA): TGTGCCAGCAGCTTGGGGCGGCCGAATCAGCCCCAGCATTTT. Translation: CASSLGRPNQPQHF.

This clone has a handful of counts. The chain employs TRBV6-1 and TRBJ1-1; the match to TRBD1 covers 10 bases. V lost 6 bases and J lost 4; bases outside the gene matches: 5. This CDR3 has 14 residues. CDR1 and CDR2 from the germline V gene are MNHNS and SASEGT. The CDR3 DNA is TGTGCCAGCAGGGACAGGGGGATTAGCACTGAAGCTTTCTTT. The encoded protein is CASRDRGISTEAFF.

V usage is TRBV7-9 and J usage is TRBJ2-1, with D possibly TRBD1 on 6 matching bases. Per germline, CDR1 SEHNR and CDR2 FQNEAQ (reference sequence). The V and J ends lost 6 bases and 7 bases respectively, with 10 bases between them. The CDR3 runs 12 residues. Here the CDR3 reads CASSKDRNEQFF. The DNA for the CDR3 is TGTGCCAGCAGTAAAGACAGGAATGAGCAGTTCTTC. The variable domain in full, with the rest retrieved from reference TRBV7-9 and TRBJ2-1, is DTGVSQNPRHKITKRGQNVTFRCDPISEHNRLYWYRQTLGQGPEFLTYFQNEAQLEKSRLLSDRFSAERPKGSFSTLEIQRTEQGDSAMYLCASSKDRNEQFFGPGTRLTVL.

J is TRBJ2-2 and V is TRBV28, with D unclear. Germline assignment: CDR1 MDHEN and CDR2 SYDVKM. The CDR3 runs 12 residues. Trimming pared 7 bases from V and 2 bases from J, leaving 5 bases between. The CDR3 nucleotides are TGTGCCAGCAAAGTTAACACCGGGGAGCTGTTTTTT. It yields the protein CASKVNTGELFF. Complete variable domain (other parts from reference TRBV28 and TRBJ2-2): DVKVTQSSRYLVKRTGEKVFLECVQDMDHENMFWYRQDPGLGLRLIYFSYDVKMKEKGDIPEGYSVSREKKERFSLILESASTNQTSMYLCASKVNTGELFFGEGSRLTVL.

This chain's CDR3 is CASSAGAASYNEQFF. CDR3 DNA sequence: TGTGCCAGCAGCGCCGGGGCTGCCTCCTACAATGAGCAGTTCTTC. V and J are TRBV7-9 and TRBJ2-1; tentatively, D is TRBD1 or TRBD2 (5 bases each). The V gene's germline CDR1 is SEHNR and CDR2 FQNEAQ (reference sequence). The CDR3 has 15 residues. Trimming pared 5 bases from V and 0 bases from J, leaving 11 bases between.

CDR3 DNA: TGTGCCAGCAGTTACACGGGTGAGCAGTTCTTC. It codes for CASSYTGEQFF. This rearrangement joins TRBV6-5 to TRBJ2-1; D unresolved. V lost 2 bases and J lost 9, with 5 bases in between. CDR3 length: 11 residues. CDR1 MNHEY and CDR2 SVGAGI come from the germline V gene.

The V and J genes are TRBV7-9 and TRBJ2-1, with TRBD2 as a possible D gene (5 bases). Trimming shortened V by 5 bases and J by 8 bases, and 16 bases separated the two germline ends. Looked up from germline, CDR1 is SEHNR and CDR2 is FQNEAQ (reference sequence). The CDR3 loop spans 14 amino acids. This CDR3 reads CASSPQLVGDEQFF. The CDR3 DNA sequence: TGTGCCAGCAGCCCTCAACTAGTTGGCGATGAGCAGTTCTTC.

J is TRBJ2-5 and V is TRBV5-6; 7 bases match TRBD2. With 3 bases clipped from V and 1 base from J, the junction kept 3 bases outside the gene matches. Germline CDR1 SGHDT, CDR2 YYEEEE. The CDR3 runs 14 residues. The CDR3 protein is CASSSRGGQETQYF. DNA of the CDR3: TGTGCCAGCAGCTCCCGCGGGGGCCAAGAGACCCAGTACTTC.

This clone has just a few counts. This chain joins TRBV6-1 and TRBJ2-3; 7 bases map to TRBD1. V was pared by 4 bases and J by 5 bases, with 6 bases of the junction left unmatched. Germline loops: CDR1 MNHNS, CDR2 SASEGT. The length of the CDR3 is 14 residues. The DNA for the CDR3 is TGTGCCAGCAGTGTTTCGACAGGGCTAGATACGCAGTATTTT. Translation: CASSVSTGLDTQYF.

The V call is TRBV7-6, the J call TRBJ2-1; TRBD2 matches 14 bases. J was trimmed by 6 bases and V by 8 bases; bases with no gene match: 12. This CDR3 is 17 amino acids long. Germline CDR1 reads SGHVS; CDR2 reads FNYEAQ. The CDR3 reads CASAWAPGTSGSNEQFF. CDR3 coding DNA: TGTGCCAGCGCATGGGCCCCCGGGACTAGCGGGAGCAATGAGCAGTTCTTC.

The chain recombines TRBV6-6 with TRBJ1-3; 10 bases match TRBD1. Germline V CDR1 and CDR2: MNHNY, SVGAGI (reference sequence). The V and J ends lost 4 bases and 7 bases, in that order; junction bases with no gene match: 4. This CDR3 spans 14 amino acids. The CDR3 sequence: CASSFGQGGNTIYF. Here the CDR3 DNA reads TGTGCCAGCAGTTTCGGACAGGGGGGGAACACCATATATTTT.

The rearrangement links TRBV2 to TRBJ2-5, with D perhaps matching TRBD2 (5 bases). V shed 0 bases and J shed 5 bases, with 19 bases lying between them. Germline loops: CDR1 SNHLY, CDR2 FYNNEI. The CDR3 loop spans 17 amino acids. The CDR3 DNA is TGTGCCAGCAGTGAAGCCCTTCGGGGTAGATATGAGGAGACCCAGTACTTC. This codes for CASSEALRGRYEETQYF.

This chain connects TRBV11-2 to TRBJ2-2; D call uncertain. The CDR3 loop spans 14 amino acids. Trimming stripped 1 base from V and 7 bases from J, with 10 bases between. CDR1 and CDR2 (germline): SGHAT, FQNNGV. The CDR3, as DNA: TGTGCCAGCAGCTTAGTCCGGTTCGGCGGGGAGCTGTTTTTT. Its protein product is CASSLVRFGGELFF.

The chain joins TRBV13 to TRBJ1-2; 8 bases match TRBD1. J was trimmed by 1 base and V by 5 bases; bases with no gene match: 6. Looked up from germline, CDR1 is PRHDT and CDR2 is FYEKMQ (reference sequence). The CDR3 is made up of 15 amino acids. The CDR3 coding sequence is TGTGCCAGCAGCCCCCGAGGACAGGGTAACTATGGCTACACCTTC. Amino acid sequence: CASSPRGQGNYGYTF.

This chain joins TRBV27 and TRBJ2-2; 7 bases align to TRBD1. Germline V CDR1 and CDR2: MNHEY, SMNVEV (reference sequence). The V and J ends lost 4 bases and 6 bases, in that order; junction bases with no gene match: 5. This CDR3 comprises 14 residues. CDR3 in DNA: TGTGCCAGCAGTTCCCCGACAGGGCCCGGGGAGCTGTTTTTT. This encodes CASSSPTGPGELFF.

The CDR3 bases are TGCAGCGCCCGGGACTACCGAAACTCCTACGAGCAGTACTTC. This gives the protein CSARDYRNSYEQYF. The chain couples TRBV29-1 to TRBJ2-7; 7 bases map to TRBD2. The CDR3 covers 14 residues. V shed 7 bases and J 0 bases; nucleotides not matched to a gene: 9. The V gene's germline CDR1 is SQVTM and CDR2 ANQGSEA.

In this sample, this clone turned up once. V gene TRBV7-9 combines with J gene TRBJ2-5; 7 bases line up with TRBD1. The J segment lost 5 bases and the V segment lost 5 bases, leaving 5 bases of the junction unmatched. Germline V gene lookup returns CDR1 SEHNR and CDR2 FQNEAQ (reference sequence). This CDR3 is 13 amino acids long. This CDR3 is CASSKTGTETQYF. As DNA, the CDR3 is TGTGCCAGCAGCAAGACAGGGACCGAGACCCAGTACTTC.

The count of this clone is one. The chain combines TRBV30 with TRBJ1-3; D is uncertain. CDR3 length: 14 amino acids. Germline V gene lookup returns CDR1 GTSNPN and CDR2 SVGIG (reference sequence). Trimming stripped 0 bases from V and 2 bases from J, with 8 bases between. This CDR3 is CAWSVSGAGNTIYF. CDR3 in DNA: TGTGCCTGGAGTGTATCGGGCGCTGGAAACACCATATATTTT. Based on the CDR3 plus reference TRBV30 and TRBJ1-3, the full variable domain is SQTIHQWPATLVQPVGSPLSLECTVEGTSNPNLYWYRQAAGRGLQLLFYSVGIGQISSEVPQNLSASRPQDRQFILSSKKLLLSDSGFYLCAWSVSGAGNTIYFGEGSWLTVV.

The chain links TRBV12-5 to TRBJ2-2; 7 bases fit TRBD2. The CDR3 length is 14 residues. The germline CDR1 and CDR2 sequences are LGHNT and FRNRAP. The V gene end was trimmed by 9 bases and the J gene end by 4 bases; junction bases not matched to a gene: 8. In DNA, the CDR3 is TGTGCTAGCGTTTGGCGGGAGACCACCGGGGAGCTGTTTTTT. Protein sequence: CASVWRETTGELFF.

V usage is TRBV14 and J usage is TRBJ2-7; no clear D. This CDR3 contains 15 residues. Germline CDR1 is SGHDN and CDR2 is FVKESK. V was cut by 4 bases and J by 2 bases, with 15 bases left in between. The CDR3, as DNA: TGTGCCAGCAGCCGTACGCAAGGGTTAACCTACGAGCAGTACTTC. It translates to CASSRTQGLTYEQYF.

For the CDR3, the DNA is TGTGCCTGGAGTGTACAAACGTGGGAGCAGTACTTC. Translating gives CAWSVQTWEQYF. This chain joins TRBV30 and TRBJ2-7, with unresolved D. V lost 0 bases and J 7 bases, leaving 10 bases between the germline ends. The germline V gene encodes CDR1 GTSNPN and CDR2 SVGIG (reference sequence). This CDR3 comprises 12 residues.

This sequence joins TRBV19 and TRBJ2-3, with TRBD1 identical over 7 bases. CDR1 is LNHDA and CDR2 is SQIVND in the germline V gene (reference sequence). This CDR3 is 16 amino acids long. V trimming: 4 bases; J trimming: 3 bases; junction bases outside the gene matches: 10. The CDR3 DNA reads TGTGCCAGTAGTACTCCGCCGGGACAGCTTACAGATACGCAGTATTTT. It specifies CASSTPPGQLTDTQYF.

V usage is TRBV7-7 and J usage is TRBJ2-7; maybe TRBD1 (5 bases). The CDR3 consists of 14 residues. Deletions cut 1 base from V and 1 base from J, with 8 bases between. The germline V gene has CDR1 SSHAT and CDR2 FNYEAQ (reference sequence). CDR3 protein: CASSLGAGSYEQYF. CDR3 coding DNA: TGTGCCAGCAGCTTAGGGGCAGGGTCCTACGAGCAGTACTTC.

The V and J genes are TRBV29-1 and TRBJ1-2; 8 bases agree with TRBD1. Unmatched junction bases numbered 5, after V lost 5 bases and J lost 0 bases. CDR3 length: 14 amino acids. CDR1 SQVTM and CDR2 ANQGSEA come from the germline V gene. The CDR3 DNA follows: TGCAGCGTTATGCGGACAGGGCCTAACTATGGCTACACCTTC. Translation gives CSVMRTGPNYGYTF.

This chain joins TRBV19 and TRBJ2-3; D gene unclear. The ends were cut back, 5 bases at V and 9 bases at J, with 12 bases in the middle. CDR3 length: 12 amino acids. Germline V gives CDR1 LNHDA, CDR2 SQIVND (reference sequence). The CDR3 region has the DNA TGTGCCAGTAGTCTCACTACGACCACGCAGTATTTT. Translated, it gives CASSLTTTTQYF.

The chain joins TRBV14 to TRBJ2-3, with D perhaps TRBD2 (6 bases). This CDR3 contains 14 residues. The V end lost 4 bases, the J end lost 2 bases, and 10 bases lay between the germline ends. Per germline, CDR1 SGHDN and CDR2 FVKESK. The CDR3 nucleotides are TGTGCCAGCAGCCGGGGACTCCTCACAGATACGCAGTATTTT. Residues: CASSRGLLTDTQYF.

There are a few counts of this clone. V usage is TRBV6-1 and J usage is TRBJ2-2, with D perhaps given as TRBD1 or TRBD2 (6 bases each). Deletions cut 2 bases from V and 1 base from J, with 11 bases between. CDR3 length: 16 amino acids. Per the germline V gene, CDR1 is MNHNS and CDR2 is SASEGT. In DNA, the CDR3 is TGTGCCAGCAGTGAAAGGGGGGCTGGGAACACCGGGGAGCTGTTTTTT. Its protein product is CASSERGAGNTGELFF.

The chain uses TRBV7-6 and TRBJ2-3, with 9 bases that match TRBD2. The length of the CDR3 is 17 residues. The V gene end was trimmed by 6 bases and the J gene end by 5 bases; junction bases not matched to a gene: 15. Germline values: CDR1 SGHVS, CDR2 FNYEAQ. The CDR3 reads CASRDRGRGLGEDTQYF. The CDR3 nucleotides read TGTGCCAGCAGGGACCGCGGGAGGGGCCTAGGGGAAGATACGCAGTATTTT. Full variable domain (missing parts from reference TRBV7-6 and TRBJ2-3): GAGVSQSPRYKVTKRGQDVALRCDPISGHVSLYWYRQALGQGPEFLTYFNYEAQQDKSGLPNDRFSAERPEGSISTLTIQRTEQRDSAMYRCASRDRGRGLGEDTQYFGPGTRLTVL.

The chain couples TRBV5-6 to TRBJ2-1; a weak D match, TRBD2 (7 bases). V was pared by 4 bases and J by 5 bases, with 19 bases between. Germline CDR1 is SGHDT and CDR2 is YYEEEE. The CDR3 length is 16 residues. This chain's CDR3 is CASSPFRGGRHNEQFF. CDR3 nucleotide sequence: TGTGCCAGCAGCCCCTTTAGGGGGGGACGCCACAATGAGCAGTTCTTC.